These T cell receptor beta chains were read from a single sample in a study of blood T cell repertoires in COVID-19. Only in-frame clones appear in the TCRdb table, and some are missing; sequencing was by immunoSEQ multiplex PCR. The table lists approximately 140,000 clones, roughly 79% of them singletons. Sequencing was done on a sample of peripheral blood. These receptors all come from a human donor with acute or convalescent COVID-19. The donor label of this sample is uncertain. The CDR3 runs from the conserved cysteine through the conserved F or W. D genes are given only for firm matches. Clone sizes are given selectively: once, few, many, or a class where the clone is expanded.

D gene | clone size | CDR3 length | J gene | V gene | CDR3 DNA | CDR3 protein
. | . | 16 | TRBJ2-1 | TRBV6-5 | TGTGCCAGCAGTTCGAGGACCCCCAAGGGGTACAATGAGCAGTTCTTC | CASSSRTPKGYNEQFF
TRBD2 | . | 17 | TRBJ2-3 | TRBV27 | TGTGCCAGCAGGCGACTAGCGGGGGCCCCAGGCACAGATACGCAGTATTTT | CASRRLAGAPGTDTQYF
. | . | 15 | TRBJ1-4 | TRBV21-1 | TGTGCCAGCAGCGACGGGGACAGGGGGGGTGAAAAACTGTTTTTT | CASSDGDRGGEKLFF
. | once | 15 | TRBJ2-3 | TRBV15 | TGTGCCACCAGCAGAGCCCTCCTATTCACAGATACGCAGTATTTT | CATSRALLFTDTQYF
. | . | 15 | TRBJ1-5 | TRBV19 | TGTGCCAGTACCTCCTCGGGAGGAGGCAATCAGCCCCAGCATTTT | CASTSSGGGNQPQHF
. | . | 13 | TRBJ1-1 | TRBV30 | TGTGCCCAAAAAGGACAGCTGAACACTGAAGCTTTCTTT | CAQKGQLNTEAFF
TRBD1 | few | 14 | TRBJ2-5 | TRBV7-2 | TGTGCCAGCAGCTTGGGGACAGGGAGGGAGACCCAGTACTTC | CASSLGTGRETQYF
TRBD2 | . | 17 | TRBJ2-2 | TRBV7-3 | TGTGCCAGCAGCTCTAGCCCGACTAGCGGGGGCGTAGGGGAGCTGTTTTTT | CASSSSPTSGGVGELFF
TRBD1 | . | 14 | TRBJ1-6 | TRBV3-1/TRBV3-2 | TGTGCCAGCAGCTCCGGGACAGATAATTCACCCCTCCACTTT | CASSSGTDNSPLHF
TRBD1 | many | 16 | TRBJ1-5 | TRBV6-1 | TGTGCCAGCAGTGACCTGTGGACAGGGCACAATCAGCCCCAGCATTTT | CASSDLWTGHNQPQHF
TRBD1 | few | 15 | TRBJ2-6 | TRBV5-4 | TGTGCCAGCAGCCCAGGGGGCTCTGGGGCCAACGTCCTGACTTTC | CASSPGGSGANVLTF
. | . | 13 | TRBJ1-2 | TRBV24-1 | TGTGCCACCAGTGACACAGACCTCTATGGCTACACCTTC | CATSDTDLYGYTF
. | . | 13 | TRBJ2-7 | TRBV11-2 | TGTGCCAGCACCCCTATACCTTCCTACGAGCAGTACTTC | CASTPIPSYEQYF
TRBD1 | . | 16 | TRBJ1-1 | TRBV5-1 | TGCGCCAGCAGATCCACCACCGGACAGGGAAAGACTGAAGCTTTCTTT | CASRSTTGQGKTEAFF
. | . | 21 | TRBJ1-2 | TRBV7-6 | TGTGCCAGCAGCTCCCTTCCGGGGGGAGGGACCCATAAGCCCCATAACTATGGCTACACCTTC | CASSSLPGGGTHKPHNYGYTF
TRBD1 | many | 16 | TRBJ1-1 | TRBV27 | TGTGCCAGCAGTTTCCTGGACAGGGGAGCGAACACTGAAGCTTTCTTT | CASSFLDRGANTEAFF
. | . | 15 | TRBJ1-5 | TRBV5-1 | TGCGCCAGCAGCTTGATGTCGGGTAGCAATCAGCCCCAGCATTTT | CASSLMSGSNQPQHF
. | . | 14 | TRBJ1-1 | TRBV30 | TGTGCCTGGAGTACGGAGGCAGGGAGGACTGAAGCTTTCTTT | CAWSTEAGRTEAFF
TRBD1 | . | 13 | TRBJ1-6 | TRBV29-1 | TGCAGCGTCGGGACAGGCCCCAATTCACCCCTCCACTTT | CSVGTGPNSPLHF
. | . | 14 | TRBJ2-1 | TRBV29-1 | TGCAGCGTTGAGGGTGGTACTACCTACAATGAGCAGTTCTTC | CSVEGGTTYNEQFF
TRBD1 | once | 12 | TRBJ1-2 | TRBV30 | TGTGCCTGGAGTGTCAGTGACAGGGGTTACACCTTC | CAWSVSDRGYTF
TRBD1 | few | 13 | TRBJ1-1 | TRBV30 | TGTGCCTGGAGTGCAGGGGGCTATTCTGAAGCTTTCTTT | CAWSAGGYSEAFF
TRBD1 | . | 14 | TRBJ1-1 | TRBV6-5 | TGTGCCAGCAGTTACCGGACAGGTAACACTGAAGCTTTCTTT | CASSYRTGNTEAFF
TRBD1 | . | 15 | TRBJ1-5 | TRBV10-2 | TGCGCCAGCAGTGATGGACAGGGGTTCAATCAGCCCCAGCATTTT | CASSDGQGFNQPQHF
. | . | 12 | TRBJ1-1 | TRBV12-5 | TGTGCTAGTGGTTTTAGAAACTCTGAAGCTTTCTTT | CASGFRNSEAFF
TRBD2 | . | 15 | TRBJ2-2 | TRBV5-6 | TGTGCCAGCAGCTTTGGAGCGGGGGGCACCGGGGAGCTGTTTTTT | CASSFGAGGTGELFF
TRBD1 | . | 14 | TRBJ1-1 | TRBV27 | TGTGCCAGCAGTAGGACAGGGGTGAACACTGAAGCTTTCTTT | CASSRTGVNTEAFF
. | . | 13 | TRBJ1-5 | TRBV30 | TGTGCCTGGAGTGTGGGGCTCAATCAGCCCCAGCATTTT | CAWSVGLNQPQHF
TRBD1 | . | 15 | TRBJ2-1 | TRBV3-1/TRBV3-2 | TGTGCCAGCAGCCAAGGGGAGACAGGGGGTCGAGAGCAGTTCTTC | CASSQGETGGREQFF
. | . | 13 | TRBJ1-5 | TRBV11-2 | TGTGCCAGCAGCTGGAGCGGGAATCAGCCCCAGCATTTT | CASSWSGNQPQHF
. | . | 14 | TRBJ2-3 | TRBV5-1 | TGCGCCAGCAGCACCGACATACCCACAGATACGCAGTATTTT | CASSTDIPTDTQYF
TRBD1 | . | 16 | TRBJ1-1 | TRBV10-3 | TGTGCCATCAGGGGACAGGGAGGAGAGGGAAACACTGAAGCTTTCTTT | CAIRGQGGEGNTEAFF
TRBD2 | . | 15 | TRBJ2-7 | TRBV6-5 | TGTGCCAGCAGTACTACCGGGACTAGCGGTTACGAGCAGTACTTC | CASSTTGTSGYEQYF
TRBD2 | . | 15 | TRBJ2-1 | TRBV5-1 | TGCGCCAGCAGCTCCGGGACTAGCCACTACAATGAGCAGTTCTTC | CASSSGTSHYNEQFF
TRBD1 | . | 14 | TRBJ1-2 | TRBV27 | TGTGCCAGCAGTTGGGGGACAGGGCCCTATGGCTACACCTTC | CASSWGTGPYGYTF
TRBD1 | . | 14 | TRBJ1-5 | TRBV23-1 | TGCGCCAGCAGTCAATGGACAGGGGAACAGCCCCAGCATTTT | CASSQWTGEQPQHF
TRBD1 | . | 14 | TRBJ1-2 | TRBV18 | TGTGCCAGCTCACCAAGAGGGGGCTTCTATGGCTACACCTTC | CASSPRGGFYGYTF
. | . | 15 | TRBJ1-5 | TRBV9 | TGTGCCAGCAGCGTAGCAGGGGCCAGCAATCAGCCCCAGCATTTT | CASSVAGASNQPQHF
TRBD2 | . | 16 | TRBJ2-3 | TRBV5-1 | TGCGCCAGCAGCTTGCTGGCTAGCGGGGGGGCCCATACGCAGTATTTT | CASSLLASGGAHTQYF
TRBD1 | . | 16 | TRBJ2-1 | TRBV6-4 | TGTGCCAGCAGTGACCGGGACAGCCACAACCTCGGTGAGCAGTTCTTC | CASSDRDSHNLGEQFF
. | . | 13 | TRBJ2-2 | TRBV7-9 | TGTGCCAGCAGCACAGGGAACACCGGGGAGCTGTTTTTT | CASSTGNTGELFF
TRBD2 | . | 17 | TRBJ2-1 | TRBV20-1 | TGCAGTGCTAGTCCGGGACTAGCCCCTTCTTTCTACAATGAGCAGTTCTTC | CSASPGLAPSFYNEQFF
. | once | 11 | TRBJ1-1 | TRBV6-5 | TGTGCCAGCAGTTACGACGGGGAAGCTTTCTTT | CASSYDGEAFF
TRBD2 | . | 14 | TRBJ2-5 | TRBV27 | TGTGCCAGCGGGACTAGCGGATCCCAAGAGACCCAGTACTTC | CASGTSGSQETQYF
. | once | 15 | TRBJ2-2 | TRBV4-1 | TGCGCCAGCAGCCAAGGGACTCAGAACACCGGGGAGCTGTTTTTT | CASSQGTQNTGELFF
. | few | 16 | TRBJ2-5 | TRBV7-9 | TGTGCCAGCAGCTTCTCGGGTACGGGGGATCAAGAGACCCAGTACTTC | CASSFSGTGDQETQYF
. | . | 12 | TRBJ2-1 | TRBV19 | TGTGCCAGTAGTAGAGGCTGGGATGAGCAGTTCTTC | CASSRGWDEQFF